The sequence of this T cell receptor beta chain was determined in a study of metastatic and nonmetastatic thyroid tumors. About the study: Comparison of repertoires was carried out across blood and tumor or nodule tissue from malignant and benign thyroid patients.

This clone occurred many times. The junction does not match germline at one end; this may be a read error. TCRdb reprocessed the PCR reads via MiXCR. The profile shows 27,000 or so clones, roughly 24% of them singletons. CDR1 and CDR2 from the germline V gene are ENHRY and SYGVKD. The CDR3 loop spans 14 amino acids. Patients had received no treatment of any kind before thyroid surgery. The source is a female donor with papillary thyroid cancer or a benign thyroid nodule (not recorded which). Some clones in this sample may be carry-over from other donors' samples. Material for sequencing was blood. The genes are TRBV10-3 and TRBJ2-5, with D possibly called TRBD1 or TRBD2 (5 bases each). In nucleotides, the CDR3 is TGTACCATCAGTGAGTCGGGGACGGCGGGGACCCAGTACTTC. Residues: CTISESGTAGTQYF.